A single sample gave rise to the 5 T cell receptor beta chains below, sequenced in a study of T cell responses to AZD1222 COVID-19 vaccine. Using immunoSEQ multiplex PCR, the repertoire was profiled, and TCRdb retains in-frame clones only, with some absent. Of 100,000 to 150,000 clones listed, around 91% were seen once; the top ten hold 4% to 5.5%. The sequencing here drew on peripheral blood, taken on day 0 of MenACWY control vaccination. These receptors were taken from an adult in good health.

This chain connects TRBV7-3 to TRBJ2-5; TRBD2 might be the D (5 bases). The V gene lost 3 bases and the J gene lost 1 base, with 15 bases spanning the gap. The CDR3 is 16 residues long. CDR1 SGHTA and CDR2 FQGTGA come from the germline V gene. The chain's CDR3 is CASSLGFGAGQETQYF. The CDR3, as DNA: TGTGCCAGCAGCTTGGGGTTCGGTGCGGGCCAAGAGACCCAGTACTTC.

J is TRBJ2-4 and V is TRBV10-1; TRBD1 aligns across 7 bases. This CDR3 comprises 18 residues. V lost 3 bases to trimming and J lost 0 bases; unmatched junction nucleotides: 11. CDR1 WNHNN and CDR2 SYGVQD come from the germline V gene (reference sequence). The CDR3 here is CASSDRGTLDRAKNIQYF. CDR3 bases: TGCGCCAGCAGTGACAGGGGGACCCTCGATAGAGCCAAAAACATTCAGTACTTC.

The rearrangement uses TRBV28 and TRBJ1-2; D is uncertain. Trimming took 4 bases from V and 4 from J, leaving 13 bases between them. The CDR3 runs 14 residues. Germline V lookup: CDR1 MDHEN, CDR2 SYDVKM. This CDR3 is CASSSRFVTYGYTF. CDR3 coding DNA: TGTGCCAGCAGTTCCCGTTTTGTTACCTATGGCTACACCTTC.

The chain combines TRBV19 with TRBJ1-1, with no clear D. The germline CDR1 and CDR2 sequences are LNHDA and SQIVND (reference sequence). The CDR3 runs 13 residues. V was trimmed by 3 bases and J by 0 bases, leaving 5 bases between them. The chain's CDR3 is CASSMALNTEAFF. The CDR3 nucleotides are TGTGCCAGTAGTATGGCTTTGAACACTGAAGCTTTCTTT.

The chain is built from TRBV5-1 and TRBJ2-5; possibly TRBD1 for D (6 bases). Trimming cost V 4 bases and J 1 base, with 20 bases left between them. Germline CDR1 is SGHRS and CDR2 is YFSETQ. CDR3 length: 17 amino acids. Written as DNA, the CDR3 is TGCGCCAGCAGCCCATGGCCCGGCGCACAGGGCCAAGAGACCCAGTACTTC. Translating it yields CASSPWPGAQGQETQYF. The variable domain in full, with the rest retrieved from reference TRBV5-1 and TRBJ2-5, is KAGVTQTPRYLIKTRGQQVTLSCSPISGHRSVSWYQQTPGQGLQFLFEYFSETQRNKGNFPGRFSGRQFSNSRSEMNVSTLELGDSALYLCASSPWPGAQGQETQYFGPGTRLLVL.